What follows are 26 T cell receptor beta chains derived from one specimen sequenced in a study of beta chain features in type 1 diabetes. Notes on the study in general: Across all four CD4+ subsets, people with type 1 diabetes showed modestly shorter TCRB CDR3s.

What was sequenced were expressed TCRB transcripts, since all of the isolated RNA had been reverse transcribed. The repertoire was sequenced with immunoSEQ multiplex PCR; TCRdb's copy has only in-frame clones and lacks some. The profile covers around 260,000 clones, with approximately 25% appearing a single time and 0.012% taken by the ten largest. These receptors have no known antigen. Specimen: naive CD4+ T cells from blood. Receptors were obtained from a woman in her twenties or thirties with type 1 diabetes.

With regard to this clone: One end of the junction is discordant with germline, which a read error may explain. This chain connects TRBV29-1 to TRBJ1-2; D is unclear. CDR1 and CDR2 from the germline V gene are SQVTM and ANQGSEA. This CDR3 comprises 12 residues. The CDR3: CRVGGPQDGYTF. For the CDR3, the DNA is TGCAGAGTTGGAGGGCCCCAAGATGGCTACACCTTC.

CDR3 amino acids: CSTRGETQYF. In DNA form, the CDR3 reads TGCAGCACCCGGGGGGAGACCCAGTACTTC. This chain joins TRBV20-1 and TRBJ2-5; a possible D gene is TRBD2 (6 bases). The V gene's germline CDR1 is DFQATT and CDR2 SNEGSKA (reference sequence). The CDR3 has 10 amino acids.

This clone was found a few times. The chain uses TRBV19 and TRBJ1-2, with unresolved D. Germline V gene sequence: CDR1 LNHDA, CDR2 SQIVND (reference sequence). The CDR3 covers 12 residues. V was pared by 3 bases and J by 6 bases, with 8 bases between. CDR3 in amino acids: CASSMRGNGYTF. The CDR3 nucleotides are TGTGCCAGTAGTATGAGAGGAAATGGCTACACCTTC.

The rearrangement uses TRBV15 and TRBJ2-7; 7 bases are shared with TRBD1. V trimming: 1 base; J trimming: 2 bases; junction bases outside the gene matches: 5. The CDR3 has 15 amino acids. Germline V gene sequence: CDR1 LNHNV, CDR2 YYDKDF (reference sequence). CDR3 residues: CATSRAATGTYEQYF. As DNA, the CDR3 is TGTGCCACCAGCAGAGCAGCGACAGGGACCTACGAGCAGTACTTC.

The CDR3 loop reads CAWSSRGGQPQHF. The CDR3 DNA reads TGTGCCTGGAGCAGCAGGGGAGGGCAGCCCCAGCATTTT. The V and J genes are TRBV30 and TRBJ1-5; D possibly corresponds to TRBD1 (6 bases). Trimming shortened V by 3 bases and J by 7 bases, and 13 bases separated the two germline ends. CDR1 and CDR2 from the germline V gene are GTSNPN and SVGIG (reference sequence). The CDR3 sequence is 13 residues long.

This clone appeared a few times. The CDR3 bases are TGTGCCAGCAGCCAAGGTGTAGCGGGAGGGACTACTTACAATGAGCAGTTCTTC. This translates into CASSQGVAGGTTYNEQFF. This chain connects TRBV4-2 to TRBJ2-1, with 11 positions matching TRBD2. The CDR3 is 18 residues long. Germline values: CDR1 LGHNA, CDR2 YNFKEQ. V was pared by 1 base and J by 4 bases, with 9 bases of the junction left unmatched.

V and J are TRBV29-1 and TRBJ2-5, with D tentatively TRBD2 (6 bases). The CDR3 consists of 13 residues. Looked up from germline, CDR1 is SQVTM and CDR2 is ANQGSEA. Trimming removed 3 bases from V and 4 bases from J, with 12 bases in between. CDR3 in DNA: TGCAGCGTTGATGTGCAGGGAGGAGAGACCCAGTACTTC. It encodes CSVDVQGGETQYF.

V is TRBV7-9 and J is TRBJ2-5, with 12 bases fitting TRBD2. CDR3 length: 15 amino acids. CDR1 is SEHNR, CDR2 FQNEAQ, per germline (reference sequence). V was clipped by 5 bases and J by 2 bases; unmatched bases: 3. CDR3 amino acids: CASSRLAGVQETQYF. CDR3 DNA: TGTGCCAGCAGCCGACTAGCGGGGGTTCAAGAGACCCAGTACTTC.

This chain joins TRBV7-3 and TRBJ2-1; TRBD2 matches at 12 bases. This CDR3 contains 15 residues. Germline-derived CDR1 and CDR2 are SGHTA and FQGTGA. V shed 5 bases and J 7 bases; nucleotides not matched to a gene: 6. The CDR3 region is CASSALAGGKNEQFF. The CDR3 DNA follows: TGTGCCAGCAGCGCACTAGCGGGAGGCAAGAATGAGCAGTTCTTC. The complete variable domain, with remaining parts taken from reference TRBV7-3 and TRBJ2-1, reads GAGVSQTPSNKVTEKGKYVELRCDPISGHTALYWYRQSLGQGPEFLIYFQGTGAADDSGLPNDRFFAVRPEGSVSTLKIQRTERGDSAVYLCASSALAGGKNEQFFGPGTRLTVL.

With regard to this clone: Different DNA sequences within this sample yield the same CDR3. The rearrangement links TRBV7-9 to TRBJ1-1, with 7 bases lining up with TRBD1. Germline V CDR1 and CDR2: SEHNR, FQNEAQ (reference sequence). The CDR3 spans 15 residues. Trimming cost V 3 bases and J 0 bases; bases outside gene matches: 4. The CDR3 sequence: CASSLLTGVNTEAFF. The CDR3 DNA is TGTGCCAGCAGCTTGCTTACAGGGGTGAACACTGAAGCTTTCTTT.

This rearrangement joins TRBV6-5 to TRBJ2-3; TRBD2 matches at 9 bases. Unmatched junction bases numbered 4, after V lost 0 bases and J lost 3 bases. The V gene's germline CDR1 is MNHEY and CDR2 SVGAGI. This CDR3 spans 16 amino acids. CDR3 nucleotide sequence: TGTGCCAGCAGTTACTCGGCTAGCGGGAAGACAGATACGCAGTATTTT. Protein sequence: CASSYSASGKTDTQYF.

The chain is built from TRBV30 and TRBJ1-4; D not resolved. CDR3 length: 15 residues. V lost 1 base to trimming and J lost 3 bases, with 12 bases between them. Looked up from germline, CDR1 is GTSNPN and CDR2 is SVGIG (reference sequence). The CDR3 region has the DNA TGTGCCTGGAGTGCCCATCCAGTGGCTAATGAAAAACTGTTTTTT. It encodes CAWSAHPVANEKLFF. The whole variable domain, remainder taken from reference TRBV30 and TRBJ1-4, is SQTIHQWPATLVQPVGSPLSLECTVEGTSNPNLYWYRQAAGRGLQLLFYSVGIGQISSEVPQNLSASRPQDRQFILSSKKLLLSDSGFYLCAWSAHPVANEKLFFGSGTQLSVL.

The chain links TRBV11-2 to TRBJ1-1; a possible D gene is TRBD1 (5 bases). Trimming left V 0 bases short and J 1 base short, with 6 bases between. This CDR3 spans 14 amino acids. Germline loops: CDR1 SGHAT, CDR2 FQNNGV. CDR3 protein: CASSLEGGNTEAFF. The CDR3 nucleotides read TGTGCCAGCAGCTTAGAGGGGGGGAACACTGAAGCTTTCTTT.

The chain carries TRBV19 and TRBJ2-1; no clear D. The V and J ends lost 1 base and 12 bases respectively, with 10 bases between them. Germline V lookup: CDR1 LNHDA, CDR2 SQIVND (reference sequence). This CDR3 is built from 12 residues. The CDR3 is CASSIGVGGQFF. In DNA form, the CDR3 reads TGTGCCAGTAGTATAGGGGTAGGCGGGCAGTTCTTC.

This rearrangement joins TRBV2 to TRBJ2-1, with 8 bases aligning to TRBD1. The CDR3 extends over 16 amino acids. V shed 5 bases and J 1 base; nucleotides not matched to a gene: 7. Germline CDR1 and CDR2: SNHLY and FYNNEI. The CDR3 region is CASSPQGAGSYNEQFF. The CDR3 DNA sequence: TGTGCCAGCAGTCCCCAGGGGGCAGGTTCCTACAATGAGCAGTTCTTC. Looking up the rest from reference TRBV2 and TRBJ2-1 gives the full variable domain: EPEVTQTPSHQVTQMGQEVILRCVPISNHLYFYWYRQILGQKVEFLVSFYNNEISEKSEIFDDQFSVERPDGSNFTLKIRSTKLEDSAMYFCASSPQGAGSYNEQFFGPGTRLTVL.

The CDR3 bases are TGTGCCAGCAGCGCCGACAGGCGGCATGAAAAACTGTTTTTT. This translates into CASSADRRHEKLFF. The chain recombines TRBV2 with TRBJ1-4; D possibly corresponds to TRBD1 (6 bases). V lost 6 bases to trimming and J lost 6 bases, with 14 bases between them. CDR1 is SNHLY, CDR2 FYNNEI, per germline. There are 14 residues in the CDR3.

There are a few counts of this clone. The chain joins TRBV29-1 to TRBJ2-1; 7 nucleotides align to TRBD2. CDR3 length: 13 amino acids. The germline CDR1 and CDR2 sequences are SQVTM and ANQGSEA. With V trimmed by 7 bases and J by 1 base, 4 bases remained unmatched. The DNA of the CDR3 is TGCAGCGCGAAGCGGGGTTCCTACAATGAGCAGTTCTTC. It specifies CSAKRGSYNEQFF.

This sequence joins TRBV25-1 and TRBJ2-7; 12 bases match TRBD1. V lost 2 bases and J lost 4; bases outside the gene matches: 6. There are 16 residues in the CDR3. Looked up from germline, CDR1 is MGHDK and CDR2 is SYGVNS. The chain's CDR3 is CASSEPRGQGAYEQYF. As DNA, the CDR3 is TGTGCCAGCAGTGAACCCCGGGGACAGGGGGCTTACGAGCAGTACTTC.

This clone was counted only a few times. The V and J genes are TRBV7-9 and TRBJ1-1, with 8 bases lining up with TRBD1. Germline V gene data show CDR1 as SEHNR and CDR2 as FQNEAQ (reference sequence). After removal of 6 bases from V and 4 bases from J, the junction contained 7 bases not matched to a gene. This CDR3 contains 14 residues. CDR3 nucleotide sequence: TGTGCCAGCAGTTTGTTACAGGGGGGCACTGAAGCTTTCTTT. It yields the protein CASSLLQGGTEAFF. Using reference TRBV7-9 and TRBJ1-1 for the parts outside the CDR3, the full variable domain is DTGVSQNPRHKITKRGQNVTFRCDPISEHNRLYWYRQTLGQGPEFLTYFQNEAQLEKSRLLSDRFSAERPKGSFSTLEIQRTEQGDSAMYLCASSLLQGGTEAFFGQGTRLTVV.

V is TRBV5-4 and J is TRBJ2-5; 9 nucleotides line up with TRBD2. V was pared by 0 bases and J by 4 bases, with 1 base of the junction left unmatched. CDR3 length: 14 amino acids. Per germline, CDR1 SGHNT and CDR2 YYREEE (reference sequence). CDR3 in DNA: TGTGCCAGCAGCTTGGAACTAGCGGGAGAGACCCAGTACTTC. Its translation: CASSLELAGETQYF. The full variable domain, rest sourced from reference TRBV5-4 and TRBJ2-5, is ETGVTQSPTHLIKTRGQQVTLRCSSQSGHNTVSWYQQALGQGPQFIFQYYREEENGRGNFPPRFSGLQFPNYSSELNVNALELDDSALYLCASSLELAGETQYFGPGTRLLVL.

The chain is built from TRBV15 and TRBJ1-2; a weak D match, TRBD1 (6 bases). The CDR3 totals 15 residues. V was shortened by 0 bases and J by 5 bases, with 13 bases between the two germline ends. From germline, CDR1 is LNHNV and CDR2 YYDKDF (reference sequence). Here the CDR3 reads CATSRDMTGLYGYTF. The DNA of the CDR3 is TGTGCCACCAGCAGAGACATGACAGGCCTATATGGCTACACCTTC.

This chain joins TRBV25-1 and TRBJ2-4; tentatively, D is TRBD2 (6 bases). The V and J ends lost 5 bases and 4 bases respectively, with 15 bases between them. Germline assignment: CDR1 MGHDK and CDR2 SYGVNS. The CDR3 consists of 15 residues. CDR3: CASSLGGLTKNIQYF. In nucleotides, the CDR3 is TGTGCCAGCAGTTTGGGGGGTTTAACGAAAAACATTCAGTACTTC.

The rearrangement links TRBV9 to TRBJ2-7; the D gene is possibly TRBD1 (6 bases). Per the germline V gene, CDR1 is SGDLS and CDR2 is YYNGEE. This CDR3 region has 14 residues. The V end lost 4 bases, the J end lost 1 base, and 12 bases lay between the germline ends. The CDR3: CASSTDSHSYEQYF. CDR3 nucleotides: TGTGCCAGCAGCACGGACAGCCATTCCTACGAGCAGTACTTC.

This chain joins TRBV2 and TRBJ2-2, with D tentatively TRBD1 (5 bases). Germline V gene sequence: CDR1 SNHLY, CDR2 FYNNEI. Trimming took off 8 bases at V and 5 bases at J, with 15 bases between the two ends. The CDR3 sequence is 14 residues long. CDR3 region: CASQGAWGTGELFF. Here the CDR3 DNA reads TGTGCCAGCCAAGGGGCCTGGGGAACCGGGGAGCTGTTTTTT.

This clone was detected a few times. The chain joins TRBV27 to TRBJ2-2; 10 positions agree with TRBD2. The germline gives CDR1 MNHEY, CDR2 SMNVEV (reference sequence). The V gene end was trimmed by 5 bases and the J gene end by 7 bases; junction bases not matched to a gene: 7. This CDR3 is 15 amino acids long. The CDR3 is CASSLSGRHIGELFF. The CDR3 DNA sequence: TGTGCCAGCAGTCTTAGCGGGAGGCACATCGGGGAGCTGTTTTTT.

The chain uses TRBV9 and TRBJ2-1; TRBD1 matches at 7 bases. The CDR3 spans 13 residues. V shed 6 bases and J 4 bases; nucleotides not matched to a gene: 4. The germline gives CDR1 SGDLS, CDR2 YYNGEE. The CDR3 loop reads CASNRQGYNEQFF. CDR3 in DNA: TGTGCCAGCAATAGACAGGGATACAATGAGCAGTTCTTC.